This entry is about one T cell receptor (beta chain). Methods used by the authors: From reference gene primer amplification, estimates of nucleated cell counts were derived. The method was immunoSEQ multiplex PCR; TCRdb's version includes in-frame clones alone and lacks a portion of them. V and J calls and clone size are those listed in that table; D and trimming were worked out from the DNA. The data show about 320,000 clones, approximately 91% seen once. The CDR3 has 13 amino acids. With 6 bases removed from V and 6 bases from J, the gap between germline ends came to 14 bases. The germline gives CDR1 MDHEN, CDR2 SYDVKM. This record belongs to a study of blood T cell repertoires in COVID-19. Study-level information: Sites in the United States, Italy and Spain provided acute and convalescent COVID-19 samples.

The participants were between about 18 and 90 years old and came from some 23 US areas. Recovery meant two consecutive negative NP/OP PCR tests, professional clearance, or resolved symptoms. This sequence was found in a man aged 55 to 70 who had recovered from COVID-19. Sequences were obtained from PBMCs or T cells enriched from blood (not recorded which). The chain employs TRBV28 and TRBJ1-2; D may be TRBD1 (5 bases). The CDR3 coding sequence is TGTGCCAGCAGAACGTCGGGGGTTAATGGCTACACCTTC. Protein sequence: CASRTSGVNGYTF.